This TCR beta chain was found in a study of blood T cell repertoires in COVID-19 (dated by TCRdb to the early 2020s). For the study in its entirety: The collaborator samples originated in the United States, Italy and Spain and spanned the acute and convalescent phases of COVID-19. The prospective study material was composed of cDNA or gDNA derived from T cells, B-cell-depleted T cells, or PBMCs. The dataset comprised deeply sampled blood TCRbeta repertoires from subjects exposed to, actively infected with, or recovered from COVID-19. The repertoires were made available in a free public database intended to serve as a resource for research on the immune response to SARS-CoV-2. Samples were obtained from the ongoing ImmuneRACE study (first 160 participants) and from about 1,300 subjects provided by 6 global collaborators. Nearly every sample came with metadata listing a de-identified subject ID, COVID-19 status, age in years and sex. Where available, HLA class I and class II types were obtained from metadata supplied by the sample provider rather than from assay-based typing.

A second Seattle source provided samples from volunteer blood donors who had recovered from COVID-19. Each collaborating institution followed its own protocols to collect whole blood in K2EDTA tubes. For TCRbeta analysis, collaborators shipped samples in one of three forms: frozen whole blood, isolated PBMCs, or DNA extracted from either of those sample types. Points the paper makes about the study in general: The amount of clinical and demographic metadata varied by source and participant and was provided uncurated.

TCRbeta CDR3 regions were amplified from genomic DNA using the immunoSEQ Assay, a bias-controlled multiplex PCR. The authors' pipeline ran thus. Within the assay, amplification of reference gene primers was used to estimate how many nucleated cells each sample contained. To quantify the absolute abundance of each unique TCRbeta CDR3 rearrangement, sequence reads were collapsed and filtered. For each sample, productive Simpson clonality was calculated as the square root of Simpson's diversity index over productive rearrangements. Sourced from immuneACCESS, this table was stored by TCRdb with only in-frame sequences that have V and J called. A share of the clones is absent; for the studies checked, an unresolved V gene accounts for under half, and the remainder has no known explanation. Clone size and the V and J calls come from that table; the DNA yielded D and trimming. Here the sample has about 150,000 clones; around 89% occur a single time. Together, the top ten hold 2% to 2.5% of the sample.

Counted from cysteine to phenylalanine, this CDR3 has 15 amino acids. Left in the record is the CDR3 DNA by itself, 45 bases read in frame from the first base. Taken from the germline V gene, the CDR1 and CDR2 loops are SGDLS and YYNGEE. Trimming takes 4 bases off V and 4 bases off J; junction bases not matched to a gene: 3. Concerning this clone itself: Its specific antigen is unknown. No much larger clonotype is one base removed from it; base qualities were not supplied. Within the sample, other DNA sequences also encode this same CDR3.

The specimen was peripheral blood. Rearrangement joined TRBV9 to TRBJ2-1; 12 bases in the junction line up with TRBD2. The clonotype originates from a man over 45 who had recovered from COVID-19. The CDR3 reads as follows: CASSIGLAGYNEQFF. The DNA is as follows: TGTGCCAGCAGCATAGGACTAGCGGGATACAATGAGCAGTTCTTC.